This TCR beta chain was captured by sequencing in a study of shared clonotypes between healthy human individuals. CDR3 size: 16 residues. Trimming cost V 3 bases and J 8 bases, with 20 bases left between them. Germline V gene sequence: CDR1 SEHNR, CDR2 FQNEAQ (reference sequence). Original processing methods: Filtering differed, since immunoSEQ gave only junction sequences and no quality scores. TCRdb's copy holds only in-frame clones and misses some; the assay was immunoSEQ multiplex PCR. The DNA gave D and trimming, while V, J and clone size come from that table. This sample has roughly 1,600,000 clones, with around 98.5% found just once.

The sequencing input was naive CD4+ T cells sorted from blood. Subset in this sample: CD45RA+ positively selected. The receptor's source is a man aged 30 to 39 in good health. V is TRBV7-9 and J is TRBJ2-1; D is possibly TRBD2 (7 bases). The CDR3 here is CASSFVGAGVFDEQFF. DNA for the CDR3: TGTGCCAGCAGCTTCGTGGGGGCGGGAGTATTCGATGAGCAGTTCTTC.